One TCR beta chain is described in this entry. What it recognizes is unknown. This entry comes from a study of cytomegalovirus exposure and HLA in healthy donors. The study, taken as a whole, reports: The study listed around 150 cytomegalovirus-associated TCR beta chains.

This CDR3 region has 15 residues. Germline V lookup: CDR1 SGHRS, CDR2 YFSETQ. Trimming at V came to 3 bases and at J to 5 bases, leaving 9 bases not matched to a gene. The PCR used 60 Vbeta and 13 Jbeta primers. The data were produced by immunoSEQ multiplex PCR, yet TCRdb's version contains in-frame clones alone and is incomplete. Of approximately 150,000 clones listed, approximately 88% were seen once; the top ten hold approximately 0.85%. The sequenced sample consisted of PBMCs. This chain links TRBV5-1 with TRBJ2-5; 8 nucleotides align to TRBD1. This receptor was obtained from a woman in her 30s in good health and CMV-seronegative. The CDR3 DNA follows: TGCGCCAGCAGCTCCGGACAGGGAGATCGGGAGACCCAGTACTTC. It specifies CASSSGQGDRETQYF.